The clone carrying this T cell receptor beta chain occurred a few times. Antigen: not known. The sample is drawn from a study of beta chain features in type 1 diabetes. Regarding the study as a whole: All four CD4+ subsets of Type 1 diabetes patients contained TCRB CDR3s that were moderately but significantly shorter.

Expressed TCRB transcripts were sequenced, since all the RNA that had been isolated was reverse transcribed. Roughly 3.5 million reads per sample were averaged for naive, central memory and regulatory samples. Repertoires were generated with immunoSEQ multiplex PCR, while TCRdb's copy carries only in-frame clones and drops some. The sample includes about 710,000 clones, over 12% of them seen just once. The collection from each donor was one heparinised blood draw averaging roughly 0.11 L. Using CD45RO/CCR7/CD25/CD127/CD95/CD27, CD4+ naive, central memory, regulatory and stem cell-like memory cells were sorted. The sequenced sample was naive CD4+ T cells from blood. This TCR derives from a man between 18 and 29 years old with type 1 diabetes.

The CDR3 DNA reads TGTGCCAGCAGCTCGGGACTAGAAAGTTACAATGAGCAGTTCTTC. This codes for CASSSGLESYNEQFF. The chain employs TRBV7-2 and TRBJ2-1, with TRBD2 identical over 8 bases. J was trimmed by 4 bases and V by 4 bases; bases with no gene match: 6. From germline, CDR1 is SGHTA and CDR2 FQGNSA. The CDR3 runs 15 residues. The full variable domain, completed using reference TRBV7-2 and TRBJ2-1, is GAGVSQSPSNKVTEKGKDVELRCDPISGHTALYWYRQSLGQGLEFLIYFQGNSAPDKSGLPSDRFSAERTGGSVSTLTIQRTQQEDSAVYLCASSSGLESYNEQFFGPGTRLTVL.